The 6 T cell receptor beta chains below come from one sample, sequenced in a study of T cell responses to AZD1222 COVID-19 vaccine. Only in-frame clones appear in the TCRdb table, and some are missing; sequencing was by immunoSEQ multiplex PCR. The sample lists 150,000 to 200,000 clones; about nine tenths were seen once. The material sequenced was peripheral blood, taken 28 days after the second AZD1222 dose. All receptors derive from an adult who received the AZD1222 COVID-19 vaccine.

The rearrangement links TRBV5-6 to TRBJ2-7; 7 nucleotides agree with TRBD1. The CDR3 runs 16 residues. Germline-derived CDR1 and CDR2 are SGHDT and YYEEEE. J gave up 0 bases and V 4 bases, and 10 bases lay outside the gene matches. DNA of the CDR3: TGTGCCAGCAGCCCGAGACAGGGCCTTTCCTCCTACGAGCAGTACTTC. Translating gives CASSPRQGLSSYEQYF.

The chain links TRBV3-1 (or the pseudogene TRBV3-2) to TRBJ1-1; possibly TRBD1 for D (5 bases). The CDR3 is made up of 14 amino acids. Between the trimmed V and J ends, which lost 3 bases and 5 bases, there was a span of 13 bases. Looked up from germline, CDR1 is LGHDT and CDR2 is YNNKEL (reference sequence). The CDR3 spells CASSQGVVDTEAFF. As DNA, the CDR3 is TGTGCCAGCAGCCAGGGGGTTGTTGATACTGAAGCTTTCTTT.

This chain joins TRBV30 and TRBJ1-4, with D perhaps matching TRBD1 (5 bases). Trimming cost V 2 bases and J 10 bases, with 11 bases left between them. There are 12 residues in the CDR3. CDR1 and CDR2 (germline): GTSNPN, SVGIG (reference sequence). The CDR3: CAWSTTGRKLFF. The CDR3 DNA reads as TGTGCCTGGAGTACGACGGGGCGAAAACTGTTTTTT.

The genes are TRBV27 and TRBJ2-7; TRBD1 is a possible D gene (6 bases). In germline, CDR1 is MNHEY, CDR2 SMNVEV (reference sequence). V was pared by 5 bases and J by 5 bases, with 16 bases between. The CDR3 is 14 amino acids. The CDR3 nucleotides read TGTGCCAGCAGTCCCCGGCACAGGGAGCACGAGCAGTACTTC. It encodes CASSPRHREHEQYF.

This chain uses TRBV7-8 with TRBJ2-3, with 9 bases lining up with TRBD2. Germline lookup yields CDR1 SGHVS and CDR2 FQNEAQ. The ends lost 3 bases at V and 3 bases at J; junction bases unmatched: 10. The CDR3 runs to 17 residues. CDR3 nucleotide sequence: TGTGCCAGCAGCTTGAATAGCGGGGGTCCCCCGACAGATACGCAGTATTTT. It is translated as CASSLNSGGPPTDTQYF.

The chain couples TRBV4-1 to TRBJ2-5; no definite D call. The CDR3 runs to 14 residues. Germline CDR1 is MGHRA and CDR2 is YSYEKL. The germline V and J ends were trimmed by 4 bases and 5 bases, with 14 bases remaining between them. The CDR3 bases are TGCGCCAGCAGCCCCCTACAGCTTTGGGAGACCCAGTACTTC. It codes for CASSPLQLWETQYF.